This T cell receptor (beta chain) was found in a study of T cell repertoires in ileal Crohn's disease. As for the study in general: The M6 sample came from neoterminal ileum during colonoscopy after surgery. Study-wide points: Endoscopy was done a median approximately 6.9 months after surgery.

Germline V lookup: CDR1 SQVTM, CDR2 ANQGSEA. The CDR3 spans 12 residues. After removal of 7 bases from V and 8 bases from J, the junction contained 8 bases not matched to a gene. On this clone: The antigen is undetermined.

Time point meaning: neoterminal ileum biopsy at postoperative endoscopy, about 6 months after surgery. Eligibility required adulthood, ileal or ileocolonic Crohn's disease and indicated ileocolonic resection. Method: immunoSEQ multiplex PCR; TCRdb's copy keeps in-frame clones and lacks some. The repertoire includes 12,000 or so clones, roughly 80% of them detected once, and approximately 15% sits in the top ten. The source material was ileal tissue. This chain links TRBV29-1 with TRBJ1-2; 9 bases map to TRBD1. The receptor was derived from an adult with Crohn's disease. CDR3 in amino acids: CSADRDRVGYTF. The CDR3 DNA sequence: TGCAGCGCCGACCGGGACAGGGTAGGCTACACCTTC.